The present entry profiles one T cell receptor beta chain with its context. The antigen remains unidentified. This sample was included in a study of cytomegalovirus exposure and HLA in healthy donors. The V end lost 0 bases, the J end lost 5 bases, and 7 bases lay between the germline ends. The CDR3 runs 14 residues. Per the germline V gene, CDR1 is LNHNV and CDR2 is YYDKDF (reference sequence). Findings and limits, study-wide: Confirmation in vitro established that a few CMV-associated chains were specific for CMV antigens. Cytomegalovirus association was assigned to more than 150 TCR beta chains. According to a subsequent analysis, TCR clusters from the first cohort were inclined to appear together in the 90 to 150 validation repertoires.

Libraries were prepared by immunoSEQ multiplex PCR; TCRdb keeps only in-frame clonotypes and omits some of them. The profile shows 250,000 to 350,000 clones, over 75% of them singletons. Sequencing was done on a sample of PBMCs. The chain couples TRBV15 to TRBJ2-2, with D maybe TRBD2 (6 bases). The receptor was derived from a woman aged 18 to 35 in good health and CMV-seronegative. The CDR3 nucleotides read TGTGCCACCAGCAGAGAGGAGGGGACCGGGGAGCTGTTTTTT. Its translation: CATSREEGTGELFF.